Listed here are 5 T cell receptor beta chains from one sample, sequenced in a study of blood T cell repertoires in COVID-19. Profiled with immunoSEQ multiplex PCR; TCRdb holds only in-frame clones, not every one. This sample yields roughly 150,000 clones, of which 84% are seen a single time; around a tenth belongs to the top ten. Sequencing was carried out using peripheral blood. All receptors come from a woman in her forties or fifties with acute or convalescent COVID-19.

The rearrangement uses TRBV4-2 and TRBJ2-5; D is unresolved. The CDR3 loop spans 15 amino acids. Trimming pared 4 bases from V and 0 bases from J, leaving 12 bases between. CDR1 is LGHNA, CDR2 YNFKEQ, per germline. CDR3 bases: TGTGCCAGCAGCCGCGTCCCACAGAACCAAGAGACCCAGTACTTC. Its protein is CASSRVPQNQETQYF.

This clone was seen only a few times. The chain uses TRBV6-6 and TRBJ1-1; the D gene is possibly TRBD1 (6 bases). Trimming shortened V by 8 bases and J by 1 base, and 17 bases separated the two germline ends. The length of the CDR3 is 15 residues. Per germline, CDR1 MNHNY and CDR2 SVGAGI (reference sequence). The CDR3 DNA sequence: TGTGCCAGCCGACCTGGGGGCGAGTGGAACACTGAAGCTTTCTTT. This gives the protein CASRPGGEWNTEAFF.

This chain connects TRBV4-2 to TRBJ2-2, with TRBD1 identical over 8 bases. This CDR3 is 18 amino acids long. Germline values: CDR1 LGHNA, CDR2 YNFKEQ. V shed 0 bases, J shed 7 bases, and the junction held 13 bases outside the gene matches. The CDR3: CASSQETIGQGNIGELFF. CDR3 coding DNA: TGTGCCAGCAGCCAAGAAACAATTGGACAGGGTAATATCGGGGAGCTGTTTTTT.

This clone occurred a few times. The chain carries TRBV28 and TRBJ1-4, with 9 bases identical to TRBD1. The CDR3 sequence is 14 residues long. V lost 2 bases, J lost 7 bases, and 2 bases stayed unmatched. CDR1 and CDR2 (germline): MDHEN, SYDVKM. In nucleotides, the CDR3 is TGTGCCAGCAGTTTAGGGACAGGGTTTGAAAAACTGTTTTTT. Translated: CASSLGTGFEKLFF.

This clone was counted a few times. Here the CDR3 DNA reads TGTGCCTGGAGTGTAGGAGACAGGGGTCGCGCAGGAGGAAAACTGTTTTTT. Translating gives CAWSVGDRGRAGGKLFF. The J gene is TRBJ1-4, the V gene TRBV30, with TRBD1 identical over 8 bases. In germline, CDR1 is GTSNPN, CDR2 SVGIG (reference sequence). The trim removed 0 bases at V and 10 bases at J, leaving 16 bases unmatched. The CDR3 sequence is 17 residues long.